The clone carrying this TCR beta chain showed up just once. This specimen comes from a study of blood T cell repertoires in COVID-19. The table came from immunoSEQ multiplex PCR; TCRdb's copy has only in-frame clones and leaves some out. The table lists approximately 130,000 clones, roughly 79% of them singletons. The V and J ends lost 6 bases and 0 bases, in that order; junction bases with no gene match: 6. The CDR3 runs 16 residues. The germline V gene has CDR1 SEHNR and CDR2 FQNEAQ (reference sequence). The specimen was peripheral blood. The rearrangement uses TRBV7-9 and TRBJ1-4; 8 nucleotides line up with TRBD1. This TCR was sampled from a human donor in a cohort sampled during active COVID-19. The DNA for the CDR3 is TGTGCCAGCAGTCCGACAGGGGAGGCAACTAATGAAAAACTGTTTTTT. Amino acids: CASSPTGEATNEKLFF.